Listed below are T cell receptor beta chains from one sample, sequenced in a study of molecular identifiers for immune sequencing clone quantification. One entry per CDR3 protein, called by TCRdb with MiXCR from the PCR reads. The table lists around 480,000 distinct CDR3 sequences, about a fifth of them singletons. The sequenced sample consisted of naive CD8+ T cells from blood, with Jurkat cell RNA spiked in. Every receptor here comes from a human donor in good health. Some libraries in this study had Jurkat cell RNA spiked in. The CDR3 runs from the conserved cysteine through the conserved F or W. A D gene is named only where the DNA matches it firmly. Where a row states a size, it is once, few, many or the class of an expanded clone; other rows omit it.

CDR3 length,clone size,J gene,V gene,D gene,CDR3 DNA,CDR3 protein
17,few,TRBJ2-1,TRBV24-1,TRBD1,TGTGCCACCAGTGACGAAACGACAGGGTCCGAGTCGAATGAGCAGTTCTTC,CATSDETTGSESNEQFF
14,many,TRBJ1-5,TRBV19,.,TGTGCCAGTAGTATCTGGGGGAACAATCAGCCCCAGCATTTT,CASSIWGNNQPQHF
15,few,TRBJ2-1,TRBV27,.,TGTGCCAGCTCTACCAGGATGGACTCCTACAATGAGCAGTTCTTC,CASSTRMDSYNEQFF
14,.,TRBJ1-3,TRBV5-1,TRBD1,TGCGCCAGCAGCAGCAGGGGGCCTGGAAACACCATATATTTT,CASSSRGPGNTIYF
13,.,TRBJ2-5,TRBV10-3,TRBD1,TGTGCCATCAGTCGGGGACAGGTAGAGACCCAGTACTTC,CAISRGQVETQYF
14,.,TRBJ1-1,TRBV27,.,TGTGCCAGCAGTTCCGGCCCAACGAACACTGAAGCTTTCTTT,CASSSGPTNTEAFF
14,few,TRBJ2-1,TRBV4-3,TRBD2,TGCGCCAGCAGCCAAGATAGGAAGGCTAGCGGCTCGTTCTTC,CASSQDRKASGSFF
14,.,TRBJ2-7,TRBV7-9,.,TGTGCCAGCAGCTCAGCCAGGGGTCCCCACGAGCAGTACTTC,CASSSARGPHEQYF
15,.,TRBJ2-1,TRBV24-1,TRBD2,TGTGCCACCAGTGGCGGGACTAGCGGGGGCGCACGACAGTTCTTC,CATSGGTSGGARQFF
14,.,TRBJ1-2,TRBV7-2,TRBD1,TGTGCCAGCAGCCCCCGGGACAGAACCTATGGCTACACCTTC,CASSPRDRTYGYTF
15,many,TRBJ1-3,TRBV29-1,.,TGCAGCGTTGAAGTTTGGAGCTTCTCTGGAAACACCATATATTTT,CSVEVWSFSGNTIYF
15,.,TRBJ1-2,TRBV4-1,TRBD1,TGCGCCAGCAGCCAAGATATAGGGACAGACTATGGCTACACCTTC,CASSQDIGTDYGYTF
13,.,TRBJ1-2,TRBV28,TRBD1,TGTGCCAGCAGTCAACAGGGGGCGTATGGCTACACCTTC,CASSQQGAYGYTF
16,few,TRBJ2-3,TRBV19,.,TGTGCCAGTAGTGGTGAGACGGTTTCTGGCACAGATACGCAGTATTTT,CASSGETVSGTDTQYF
14,.,TRBJ2-2,TRBV28,.,TGTGCCAGCACCTTCGGGACTAACACCGGGGAGCTGTTTTTT,CASTFGTNTGELFF
16,many,TRBJ2-3,TRBV29-1,.,TGCAGCGTTGAATTATCAAGGGTGCGTACCACAGATACGCAGTATTTT,CSVELSRVRTTDTQYF
15,.,TRBJ2-7,TRBV6-2/TRBV6-3,TRBD2,TGTGCCAGCAACTCGGCGCGGGAGGCTTTCCACGAGCAGTACTTC,CASNSAREAFHEQYF
15,many,TRBJ2-3,TRBV7-9,TRBD2,TGTGCCAGCAGATTACGGGGACTAGGTTCAGATACGCAGTATTTT,CASRLRGLGSDTQYF
14,few,TRBJ1-2,TRBV5-1,.,TGCGCCAGCAGCTTTATGACACTGTTTGATGGCTACACCTTC,CASSFMTLFDGYTF
17,.,TRBJ2-2,TRBV9,.,TGTGCCAGCAGGCACCCGGACAGTCCTACAGGCACCGGGGAGCTGTTTTTT,CASRHPDSPTGTGELFF
16,many,TRBJ2-5,TRBV7-9,TRBD1,TGTGCCAGCAGCGAAATGGGACAGAATCTCCAAGAGACCCAGTACTTC,CASSEMGQNLQETQYF
16,.,TRBJ2-1,TRBV6-2/TRBV6-3,TRBD2,TGTGCCAGCAGTCCCACTAGCGGTTTTTCCTACAATGAGCAGTTCTTC,CASSPTSGFSYNEQFF
13,.,TRBJ2-2,TRBV25-1,TRBD1,TGTGCCAGCGGGTTGACAGGGCCCGGGGAGCTGTTTTTT,CASGLTGPGELFF
20,many,TRBJ2-1,TRBV24-1,TRBD1,TGTGCCACCAGTGATCCAAAACCGACCGGACAGGAGGCCTCCTACAATGAGCAGTTCTTC,CATSDPKPTGQEASYNEQFF
15,few,TRBJ2-3,TRBV9,TRBD2,TGTGCCAGCGGCGTAGGGCGGGGGAGCACAGATACGCAGTATTTT,CASGVGRGSTDTQYF
16,many,TRBJ2-5,TRBV5-6,.,TGTGCCAGCAGCTTGGATGGCAGGGAGTACCAAGAGACCCAGTACTTC,CASSLDGREYQETQYF
14,.,TRBJ2-2,TRBV30,.,TGTGCCTGGAGTGGGAGGGGGAAGACCGGGGAGCTGTTTTTT,CAWSGRGKTGELFF
15,.,TRBJ2-7,TRBV20-1,TRBD2,TGCAGTGCACCTGGACTAGCGGGAAACACCTACGAGCAGTACTTC,CSAPGLAGNTYEQYF
15,few,TRBJ1-1,TRBV7-9,TRBD1,TGTGCCAGCAGCCCGGCCGGGACAGAGAACACTGAAGCTTTCTTT,CASSPAGTENTEAFF
15,many,TRBJ1-1,TRBV4-3,.,TGCGCCAGCAGCCAAGATGGGGGAGGCTCGACTGAAGCTTTCTTT,CASSQDGGGSTEAFF
16,.,TRBJ2-3,TRBV7-9,TRBD2,TGTGCCAGCACCACAAGAACTAGCGGGATGGGAGATACGCAGTATTTT,CASTTRTSGMGDTQYF
15,.,TRBJ1-1,TRBV4-1,.,TGCGCCAGCAGCCAAGTTTCCCCACTGAACACTGAAGCTTTCTTT,CASSQVSPLNTEAFF
14,.,TRBJ2-1,TRBV7-2,.,TGTGCCAGCCACGATGTGGGGTCCTACAATGAGCAGTTCTTC,CASHDVGSYNEQFF
15,.,TRBJ2-5,TRBV2,TRBD1,TGTGCCAGCAGTGGGACAGGGGGCCAGTTGGAGACCCAGTACTTC,CASSGTGGQLETQYF
15,many,TRBJ1-2,TRBV4-3,.,TGCGCCAGCAGCCAAGATCGCGCAGGGTACTATGGCTACACCTTC,CASSQDRAGYYGYTF
14,many,TRBJ2-1,TRBV4-3,.,TGCGCCAGCAGCCAAGATCGCCTAGCCGATGAGCAGTTCTTC,CASSQDRLADEQFF
14,many,TRBJ2-5,TRBV5-5,.,TGTGCCAGCAGCTTACCGACAGGAAAAGAGACCCAGTACTTC,CASSLPTGKETQYF
19,few,TRBJ2-2,TRBV11-2,.,TGTGCCAGCAGCTTAGATCCGTCGAAATTGCTACCGAACACCGGGGAGCTGTTTTTT,CASSLDPSKLLPNTGELFF
17,few,TRBJ1-1,TRBV4-1,.,TGCGCCAGCAGCCTTTCGGACTTGAGGTCCTCGTACACTGAAGCTTTCTTT,CASSLSDLRSSYTEAFF
18,many,TRBJ2-3,TRBV6-2/TRBV6-3,TRBD2,TGTGCCAGCAGTCCCAACTTCATGGGGAGGGCCGGGCTGTTCTCACAGTATTTT,CASSPNFMGRAGLFSQYF
15,few,TRBJ2-7,TRBV5-1,TRBD2,TGCGCCAGCAGCTTGTCTTCTAGCGGGAGCTACGAGCAGTACTTC,CASSLSSSGSYEQYF
14,.,TRBJ1-5,TRBV7-9,.,TGTGCCAGCAGCTCCCTAGGAGGCACAGATACGCAGCATTTT,CASSSLGGTDTQHF
15,many,TRBJ2-3,TRBV6-2/TRBV6-3,TRBD1,TGTGCCAGCAGTTCAACAGGGGCCAGCACAGATACGCAGTATTTT,CASSSTGASTDTQYF
15,few,TRBJ2-7,TRBV4-1,.,TGCGCCAGCAGCCAGGCAACAGGAGGGCCGTACGAGCAGTACTTC,CASSQATGGPYEQYF
16,.,TRBJ2-7,TRBV27,TRBD2,TGTGCCAGCAGTGAGACCCTAGCGGAAAGCTCCTACGAGCAGTACTTC,CASSETLAESSYEQYF
12,many,TRBJ1-2,TRBV5-4,TRBD1,TGTGCCAGCAGCGGGGACAGCCCTGGCTACACCTTC,CASSGDSPGYTF
15,.,TRBJ2-5,TRBV5-6,TRBD1,TGTGCCAGCAGCACCGGGACAGGGGTAAGAGAGACCCAGTACTTC,CASSTGTGVRETQYF
14,.,TRBJ2-5,TRBV7-7,.,TGTGCCAGCAGCTTAGCGCCGGGCGAGGAGACCCAGTACTTC,CASSLAPGEETQYF
14,many,TRBJ2-7,TRBV5-1,.,TGCGCCAGCAGCATCTACAGCACGTCGGACGAGCAGTACTTC,CASSIYSTSDEQYF
12,.,TRBJ2-7,TRBV7-9,.,TGTGCCAGCAGCTTATGGGACGCCCGACAGTACTTC,CASSLWDARQYF
16,many,TRBJ2-3,TRBV20-1,.,TGCAGTGCTAGAGGTGGACCCTCACTCCTCACAGATACGCAGTATTTT,CSARGGPSLLTDTQYF
18,few,TRBJ2-7,TRBV11-2,TRBD1,TGTGCCAGCAGCTTAAGGGACAGGGGCTCGTTGTCGTCCTACGAGCAGTACTTC,CASSLRDRGSLSSYEQYF
15,.,TRBJ2-3,TRBV27,.,TGTGCCAGCAGTTCGGCAGGCTATCTAGGGAATACGCAGTATTTT,CASSSAGYLGNTQYF
18,few,TRBJ1-2,TRBV6-6,TRBD1,TGTGCCAGCAGTTACTCCTTAAAAGCGGGACAGGGGGCGCTTGGCTACACCTTC,CASSYSLKAGQGALGYTF
16,many,TRBJ2-7,TRBV19,TRBD2,TGTGCCAGTAGTATAAGCGGGGGGATCGGAACGGACGAGCAGTACTTC,CASSISGGIGTDEQYF